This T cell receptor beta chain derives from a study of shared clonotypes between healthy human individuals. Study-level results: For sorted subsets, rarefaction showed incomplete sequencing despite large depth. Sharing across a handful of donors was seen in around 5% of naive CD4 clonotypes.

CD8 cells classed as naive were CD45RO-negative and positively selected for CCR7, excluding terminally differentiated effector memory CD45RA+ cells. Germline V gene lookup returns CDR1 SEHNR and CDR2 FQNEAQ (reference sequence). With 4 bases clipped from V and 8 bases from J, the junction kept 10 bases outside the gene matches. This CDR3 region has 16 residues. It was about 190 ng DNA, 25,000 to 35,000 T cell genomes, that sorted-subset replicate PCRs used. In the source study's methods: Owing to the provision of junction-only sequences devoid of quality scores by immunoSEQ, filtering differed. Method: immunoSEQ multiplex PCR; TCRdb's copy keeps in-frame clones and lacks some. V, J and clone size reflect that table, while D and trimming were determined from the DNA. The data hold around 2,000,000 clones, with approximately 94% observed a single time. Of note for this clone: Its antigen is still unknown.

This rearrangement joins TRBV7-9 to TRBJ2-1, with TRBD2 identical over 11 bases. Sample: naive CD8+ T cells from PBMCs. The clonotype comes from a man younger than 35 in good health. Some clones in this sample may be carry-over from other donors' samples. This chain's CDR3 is CASSSLSGRAKHEQFF. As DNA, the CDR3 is TGTGCCAGCAGCTCGCTTAGCGGGAGGGCCAAGCATGAGCAGTTCTTC.